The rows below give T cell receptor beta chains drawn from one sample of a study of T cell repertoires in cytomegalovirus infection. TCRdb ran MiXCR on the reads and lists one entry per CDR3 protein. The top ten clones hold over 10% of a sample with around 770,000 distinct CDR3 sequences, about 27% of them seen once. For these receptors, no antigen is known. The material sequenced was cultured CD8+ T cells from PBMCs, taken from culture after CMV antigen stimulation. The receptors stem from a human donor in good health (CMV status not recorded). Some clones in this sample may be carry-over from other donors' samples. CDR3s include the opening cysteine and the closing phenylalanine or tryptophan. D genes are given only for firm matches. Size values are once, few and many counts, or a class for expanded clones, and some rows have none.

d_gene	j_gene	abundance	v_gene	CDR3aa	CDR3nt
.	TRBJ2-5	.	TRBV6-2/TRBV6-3	CASSYRPYDPAGQETQYF	TGTGCCAGCAGTTACAGACCCTACGATCCCGCCGGCCAGGAGACCCAGTACTTC
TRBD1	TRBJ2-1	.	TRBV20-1	CSARTTGQGAYNEQFF	TGCAGTGCTAGGACAACAGGACAGGGGGCTTACAATGAGCAGTTCTTC
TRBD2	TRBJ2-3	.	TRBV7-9	CASRFPAGGPTDTQYF	TGTGCCAGCAGGTTCCCCGCGGGGGGACCCACAGATACGCAGTATTTT
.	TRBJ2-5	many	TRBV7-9	CASSLTRGQETQYF	TGTGCCAGCAGCTTAACTAGAGGGCAAGAGACCCAGTACTTC
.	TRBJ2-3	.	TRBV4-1	CASSHVGPTDTQYF	TGCGCCAGCAGCCATGTGGGACCCACAGATACGCAGTATTTT
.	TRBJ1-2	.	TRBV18	CASSPRRGGSDYGYTF	TGTGCCAGCTCACCCCGCCGGGGAGGTTCTGACTATGGCTACACCTTC
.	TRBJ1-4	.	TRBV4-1	CASSQGSSKENEKLFF	TGCGCCAGCAGCCAAGGAAGTTCGAAGGAGAATGAAAAACTGTTTTTT
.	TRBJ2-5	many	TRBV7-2	CASRGTGEETQYF	TGTGCCAGCCGAGGGACTGGCGAAGAGACCCAGTACTTC
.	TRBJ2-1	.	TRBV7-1	CASRGNTEQFF	TGTGCCAGCAGGGGTAATACTGAGCAGTTCTTC
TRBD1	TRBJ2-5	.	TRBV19	CASSDRGQTRTQYF	TGTGCCAGTAGTGACCGGGGACAGACAAGGACCCAGTACTTC
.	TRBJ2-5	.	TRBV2	CASSPMWGKTQYF	TGTGCCAGCAGTCCGATGTGGGGCAAGACCCAGTACTTC
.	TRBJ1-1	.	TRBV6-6	CASSNGVEAFF	TGTGCCAGCAGTAATGGGGTAGAAGCTTTCTTT
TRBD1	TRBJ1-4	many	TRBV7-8	CASSIRGPEGGLFF	TGTGCCAGCAGCATCAGGGGGCCCGAAGGCGGACTGTTTTTT
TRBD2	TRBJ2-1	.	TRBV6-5	CASTPGTLAGGYNEQFF	TGTGCCAGCACCCCGGGGACCCTAGCGGGGGGGTACAATGAGCAGTTCTTC
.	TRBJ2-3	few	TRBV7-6	CASSPQLAGDTQYF	TGTGCCAGCAGTCCACAGTTGGCCGGAGATACGCAGTATTTT
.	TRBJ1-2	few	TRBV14	CASSQATGLSYTF	TGTGCCAGCAGCCAAGCTACCGGCTTGAGCTACACCTTC
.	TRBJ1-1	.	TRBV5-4	CASSLYGGVNTEAFF	TGTGCCAGCAGCTTGTATGGGGGGGTGAACACTGAAGCTTTCTTT
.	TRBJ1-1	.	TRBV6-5	CASSYSGSGRTEAFF	TGTGCCAGCAGTTACTCCGGGTCTGGGAGGACTGAAGCTTTCTTT
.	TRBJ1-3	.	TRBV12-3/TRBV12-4	CASSLKGNSGNTIYF	TGTGCCAGCAGTTTAAAGGGTAACTCTGGAAACACCATATATTTT
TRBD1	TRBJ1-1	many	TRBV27	CASSLTGANTEAFF	TGTGCCAGCAGCTTAACAGGGGCGAACACTGAAGCTTTCTTT
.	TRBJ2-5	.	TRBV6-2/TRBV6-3	CASSWTAETQYF	TGTGCCAGCAGCTGGACAGCCGAGACCCAGTACTTC
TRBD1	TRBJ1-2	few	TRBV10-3	CAIRDRAKGYTF	TGTGCCATCAGGGACAGGGCAAAGGGCTACACCTTC
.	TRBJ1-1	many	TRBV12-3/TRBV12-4	CASSLSQNTEAFF	TGTGCCAGCAGCTTATCCCAGAACACTGAAGCTTTCTTT
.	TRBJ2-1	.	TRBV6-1	CAFLWGNEQFF	TGTGCCTTTCTATGGGGGAATGAGCAGTTCTTC